This TCR beta chain was sequenced in a study of T cell changes during pregnancy in multiple sclerosis. Here immunoSEQ multiplex PCR was the method, and the copy in TCRdb shows in-frame clones only, minus some. The table shows about 100,000 clones, with 75% to 95% occurring only once. The CDR3 is 18 residues long. The germline CDR1 and CDR2 sequences are MDHEN and SYDVKM. Unmatched junction bases numbered 11, after V lost 4 bases and J lost 5 bases. The receptor was isolated from a female donor with multiple sclerosis, enrolled in a pregnancy study. The specimen comprised peripheral blood, sampled in the second trimester of pregnancy. The chain links TRBV28 to TRBJ2-3, with 14 positions matching TRBD2. CDR3 nucleotide sequence: TGTGCCAGCAGTTATAGACTAGCGGGAGGGCCTTCGGTAGATACGCAGTATTTT. This gives the protein CASSYRLAGGPSVDTQYF.